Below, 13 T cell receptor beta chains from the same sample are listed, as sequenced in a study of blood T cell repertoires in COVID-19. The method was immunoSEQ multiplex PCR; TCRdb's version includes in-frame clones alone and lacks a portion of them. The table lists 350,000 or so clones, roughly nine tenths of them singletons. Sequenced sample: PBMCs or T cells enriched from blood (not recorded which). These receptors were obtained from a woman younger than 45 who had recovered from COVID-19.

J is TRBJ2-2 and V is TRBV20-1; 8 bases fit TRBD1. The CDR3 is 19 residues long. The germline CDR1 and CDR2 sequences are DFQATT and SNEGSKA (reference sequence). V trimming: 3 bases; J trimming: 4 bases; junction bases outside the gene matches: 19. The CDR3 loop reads CSASSDRGAVEGVTGELFF. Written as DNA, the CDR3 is TGCAGTGCTAGTAGTGACAGGGGCGCGGTTGAGGGGGTCACCGGGGAGCTGTTTTTT.

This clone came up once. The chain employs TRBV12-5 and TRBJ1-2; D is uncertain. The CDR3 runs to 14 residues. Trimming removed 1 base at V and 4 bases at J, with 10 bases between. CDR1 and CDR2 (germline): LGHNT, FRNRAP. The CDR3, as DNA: TGTGCTAGTGGTTTGGGGACTTCCGGCTATGGCTACACCTTC. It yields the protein CASGLGTSGYGYTF.

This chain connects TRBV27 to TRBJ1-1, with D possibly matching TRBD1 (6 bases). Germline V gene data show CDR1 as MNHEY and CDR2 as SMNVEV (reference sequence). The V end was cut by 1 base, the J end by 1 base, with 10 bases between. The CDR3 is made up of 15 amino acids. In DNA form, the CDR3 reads TGTGCCAGCAGTTTATACTGGGGGCAGAACACTGAAGCTTTCTTT. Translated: CASSLYWGQNTEAFF.

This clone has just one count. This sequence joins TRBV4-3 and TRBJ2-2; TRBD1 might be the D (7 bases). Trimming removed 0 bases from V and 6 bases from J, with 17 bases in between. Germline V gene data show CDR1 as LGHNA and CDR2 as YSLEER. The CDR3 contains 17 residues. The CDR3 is CASSQDQGGPTAGELFF. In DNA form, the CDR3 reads TGCGCCAGCAGCCAAGATCAGGGGGGCCCCACAGCCGGGGAGCTGTTTTTT.

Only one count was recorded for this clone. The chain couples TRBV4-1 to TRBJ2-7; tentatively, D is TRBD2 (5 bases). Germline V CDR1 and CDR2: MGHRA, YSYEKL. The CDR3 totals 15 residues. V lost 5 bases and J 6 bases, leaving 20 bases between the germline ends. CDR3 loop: CASSWILAGGVEQYF. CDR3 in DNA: TGCGCCAGCAGCTGGATCTTGGCGGGCGGCGTCGAGCAGTACTTC.

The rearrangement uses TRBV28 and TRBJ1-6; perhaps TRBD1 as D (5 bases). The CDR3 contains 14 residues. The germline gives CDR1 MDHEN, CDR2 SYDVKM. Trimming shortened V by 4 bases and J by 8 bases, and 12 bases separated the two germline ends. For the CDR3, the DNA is TGTGCCAGCAGTTGGCAGGGCCTGGATTCACCCCTCCACTTT. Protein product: CASSWQGLDSPLHF.

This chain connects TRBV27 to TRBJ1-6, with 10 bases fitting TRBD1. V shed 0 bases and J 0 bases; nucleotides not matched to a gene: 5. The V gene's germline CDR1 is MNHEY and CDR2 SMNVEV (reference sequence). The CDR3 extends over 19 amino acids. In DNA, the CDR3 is TGTGCCAGCAGTTTATCGGGACAGGGGAAAAGCTCCTATAATTCACCCCTCCACTTT. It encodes CASSLSGQGKSSYNSPLHF.

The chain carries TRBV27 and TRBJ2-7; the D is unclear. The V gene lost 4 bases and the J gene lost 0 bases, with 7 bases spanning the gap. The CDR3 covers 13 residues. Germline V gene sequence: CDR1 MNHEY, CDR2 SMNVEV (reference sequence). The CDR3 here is CASSYQFSYEQYF. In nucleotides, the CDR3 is TGTGCCAGCAGTTACCAGTTCTCCTACGAGCAGTACTTC.

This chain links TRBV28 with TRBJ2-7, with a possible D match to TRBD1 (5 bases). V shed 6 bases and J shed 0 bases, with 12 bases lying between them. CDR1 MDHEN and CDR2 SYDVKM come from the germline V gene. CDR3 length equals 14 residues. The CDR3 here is CASRWGRGSYEQYF. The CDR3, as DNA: TGTGCCAGCAGGTGGGGTAGGGGCTCCTACGAGCAGTACTTC.

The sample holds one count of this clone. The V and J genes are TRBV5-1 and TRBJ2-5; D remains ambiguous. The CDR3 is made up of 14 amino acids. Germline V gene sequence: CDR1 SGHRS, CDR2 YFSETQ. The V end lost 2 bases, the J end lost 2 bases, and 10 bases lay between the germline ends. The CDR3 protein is CASSFGDKQETQYF. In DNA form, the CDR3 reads TGCGCCAGCAGCTTCGGTGACAAGCAAGAGACCCAGTACTTC.

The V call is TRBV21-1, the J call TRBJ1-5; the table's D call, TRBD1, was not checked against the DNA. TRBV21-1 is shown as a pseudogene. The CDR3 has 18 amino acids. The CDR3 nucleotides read TGTGCCAGCAGCTGGAGGGGACAGGGGGCGATGGGGAATCAGCCCCAGCATTTT. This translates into CASSWRGQGAMGNQPQHF.

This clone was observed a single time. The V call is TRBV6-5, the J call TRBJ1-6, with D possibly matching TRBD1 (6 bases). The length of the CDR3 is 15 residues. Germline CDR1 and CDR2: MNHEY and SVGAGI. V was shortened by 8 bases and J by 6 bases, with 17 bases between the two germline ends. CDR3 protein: CASGETGLVNSPLHF. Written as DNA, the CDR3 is TGTGCCAGCGGAGAGACAGGTCTGGTTAATTCACCCCTCCACTTT.

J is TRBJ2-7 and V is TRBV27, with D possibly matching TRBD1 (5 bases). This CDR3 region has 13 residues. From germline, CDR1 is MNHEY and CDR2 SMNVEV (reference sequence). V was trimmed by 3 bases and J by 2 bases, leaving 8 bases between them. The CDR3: CASSFSGPYEQYF. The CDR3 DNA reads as TGTGCCAGCAGTTTTTCAGGGCCCTACGAGCAGTACTTC.